The entry below describes one T cell receptor (beta chain). This specimen comes from a study of identifying expanded T cells in peripheral blood. Generated by immunoSEQ multiplex PCR, the TCRdb table keeps only in-frame clones and is missing some. The sample carries about 76,000 clones, roughly 86% recorded once. Germline assignment: CDR1 MNHEY and CDR2 SVGAGI. The CDR3 sequence is 14 residues long. V shed 3 bases and J shed 2 bases, with 11 bases lying between them. The chain employs TRBV6-5 and TRBJ2-7; no firm D call. The source is a person between 18 and 70 years old in good health. Sequenced: blood. Here the CDR3 reads CASSYAGFPYEQYF. The DNA of the CDR3 is TGTGCCAGCAGTTATGCCGGGTTTCCCTACGAGCAGTACTTC.